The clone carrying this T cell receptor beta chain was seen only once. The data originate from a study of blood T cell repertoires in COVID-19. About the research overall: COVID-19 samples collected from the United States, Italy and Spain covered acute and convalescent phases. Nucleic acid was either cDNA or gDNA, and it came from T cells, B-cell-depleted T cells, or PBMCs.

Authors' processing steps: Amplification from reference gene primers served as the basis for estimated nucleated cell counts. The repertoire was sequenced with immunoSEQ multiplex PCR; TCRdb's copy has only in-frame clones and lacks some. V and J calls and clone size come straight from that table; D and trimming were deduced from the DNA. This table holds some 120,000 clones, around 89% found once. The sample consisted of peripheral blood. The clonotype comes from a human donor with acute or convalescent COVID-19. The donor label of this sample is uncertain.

The CDR3: CASSLGERSNQPQHF. CDR3 coding DNA: TGTGCCAGCAGTTTAGGGGAGAGGAGCAATCAGCCCCAGCATTTT. This chain uses TRBV28 with TRBJ1-5; D remains ambiguous. Germline V gene data show CDR1 as MDHEN and CDR2 as SYDVKM. The CDR3 is 15 residues long. The germline V and J ends were trimmed by 2 bases and 1 base, with 9 bases remaining between them.